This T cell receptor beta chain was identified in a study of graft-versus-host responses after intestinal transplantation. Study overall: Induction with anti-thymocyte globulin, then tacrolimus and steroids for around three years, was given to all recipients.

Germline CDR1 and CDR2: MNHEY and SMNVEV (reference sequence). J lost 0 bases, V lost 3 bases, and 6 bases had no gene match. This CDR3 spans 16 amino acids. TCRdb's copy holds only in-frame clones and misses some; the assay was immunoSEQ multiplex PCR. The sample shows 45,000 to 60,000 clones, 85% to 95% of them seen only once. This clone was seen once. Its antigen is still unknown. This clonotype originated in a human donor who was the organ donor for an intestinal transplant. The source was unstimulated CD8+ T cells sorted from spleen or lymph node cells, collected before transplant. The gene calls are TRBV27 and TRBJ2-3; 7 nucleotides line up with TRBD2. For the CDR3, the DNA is TGTGCCAGCAGTTTCCTTTGGGGGGGTAGCACAGATACGCAGTATTTT. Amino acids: CASSFLWGGSTDTQYF.